This T cell receptor (beta chain) was documented in a study of regulatory T cells in long-lasting Graves disease. Study summary: Less than 3 months of antithyroid drugs had been taken by newly diagnosed Graves' patients.

The time point denotes: newly diagnosed GD, antithyroid drugs for less than 3 months. PBMC RNA served as the TCR library source. Criteria from the American Thyroid Association guidelines were applied to diagnose Graves' disease. Study-level results: A greater number of public clonotypes (about 3,000) was shared by persistent patients than by new patients (about 960).

In building TCR beta libraries, iRepertoire HTBI primers were used together with Arm-PCR of CDR3 regions. TCRdb called the multiplex PCR reads again in MiXCR, with one record for every CDR3 protein. This table has 530,000 or so distinct CDR3 sequences, roughly 16% appearing once. Germline values: CDR1 SGHNT, CDR2 YENEEA. The CDR3 is 14 residues long. This clonotype appeared a single time. As yet, its antigen is unknown. This likely came from a read error, as a far larger clone is one base away. These same data were also listed under a study on T cells in Graves' hyperthyroidism and ophthalmopathy.

The chain has TRBV11-3 and TRBJ2-5, with 7 bases lining up with TRBD1. The DNA end is a closer match to TRBJ2-1, so the J assignment may be wrong. The sequences come from peripheral blood mononuclear cells (PBMCs), collected at new diagnosis, from a patient treated with antithyroid drugs. The sequence came from a man between 18 and 35 years old with Graves disease. The CDR3 DNA sequence: TGTGCCAGCAGTCCCCGTAGGGGGCAAGAGACCCAGTTCTTC. It codes for CASSPRRGQETQFF.